This TCR beta chain was identified during a study of tumor-infiltrating lymphocytes in primary liver carcinoma. Starting material of 500 to 600 ng total RNA yielded TCR beta cDNA via a constant-region primer. A slightly modified ARM-PCR protocol with three nested multiplex PCR rounds produced these TCR beta libraries. Primers for the first two PCR rounds were TRBV1-TRBV30 forward primers and a C-beta reverse primer (about 9 cycles per round). Each CDR3 protein gets one entry after TCRdb re-called the multiplex PCR reads with MiXCR. This table has under 200,000 distinct CDR3 sequences, less than 75% appearing once. Regarding this clonotype: One end of the junction is discordant with germline, which a read error may explain.

Germline V gives CDR1 SGHAT, CDR2 FQNNGV. The CDR3 is 11 residues long. Unsorted whole blood supplied the RNA, and germline DNA was extracted too. This TCR derives from a woman aged 60 to 75 with primary liver carcinoma and hepatitis B virus infection. Sequencing was done on a sample of peripheral blood. This chain connects TRBV11-2 to TRBJ2-3; D gene unclear. The CDR3 reads CVSSSLDTQYF. For the CDR3, the DNA is TGCGTCAGCAGCTCATTAGATACGCAGTATTTT.